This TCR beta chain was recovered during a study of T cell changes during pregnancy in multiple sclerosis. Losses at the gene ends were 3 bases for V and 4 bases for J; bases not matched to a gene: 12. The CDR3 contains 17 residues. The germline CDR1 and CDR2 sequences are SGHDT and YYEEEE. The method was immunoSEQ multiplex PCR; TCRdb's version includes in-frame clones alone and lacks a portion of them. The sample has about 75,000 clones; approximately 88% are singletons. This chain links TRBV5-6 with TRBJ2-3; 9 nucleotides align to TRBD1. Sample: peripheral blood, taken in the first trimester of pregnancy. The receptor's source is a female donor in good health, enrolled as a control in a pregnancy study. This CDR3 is CASSSTGTGLIPDTQYF. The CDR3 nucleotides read TGTGCCAGCAGCTCTACAGGGACAGGGTTAATTCCAGATACGCAGTATTTT. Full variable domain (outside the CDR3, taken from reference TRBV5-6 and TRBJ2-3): DAGVTQSPTHLIKTRGQQVTLRCSPKSGHDTVSWYQQALGQGPQFIFQYYEEEERQRGNFPDRFSGHQFPNYSSELNVNALLLGDSALYLCASSSTGTGLIPDTQYFGPGTRLTVL.